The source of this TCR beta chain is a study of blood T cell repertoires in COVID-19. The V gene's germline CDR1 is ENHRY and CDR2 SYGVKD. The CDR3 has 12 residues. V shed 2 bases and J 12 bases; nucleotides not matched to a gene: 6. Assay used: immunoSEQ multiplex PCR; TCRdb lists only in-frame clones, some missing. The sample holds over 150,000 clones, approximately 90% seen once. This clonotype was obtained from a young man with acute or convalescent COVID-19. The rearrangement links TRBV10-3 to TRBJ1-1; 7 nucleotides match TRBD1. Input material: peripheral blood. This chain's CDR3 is CAISEDDRETFF. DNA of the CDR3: TGTGCCATCAGTGAGGATGACAGGGAAACTTTCTTT.